Listed below are T cell receptor beta chains from one sample, sequenced in a study of cytomegalovirus exposure and HLA in healthy donors. Profiling relied on immunoSEQ multiplex PCR, and the TCRdb table lists in-frame clones only, not all of them. This sample has 100,000 to 150,000 clones; about 82% occur once, and the top ten carry 1.9%. The specimen sequenced was PBMCs. These receptors all come from a man between 50 and 59 years old in good health and CMV-seronegative. Each CDR3 is given with its conserved first and last residue. The order of the fields is J gene, V gene, clone size, CDR3 protein. Not all rows give a size; the values are once, few, many and, for expanded clones, a class.

J: TRBJ2-1; V: TRBV6-1; size: .; CDR3: CASSVGGTTSYNEQFF
J: TRBJ2-7; V: TRBV5-1; size: .; CDR3: CASSLAPGGPYEQYF
J: TRBJ2-1; V: TRBV30; size: few; CDR3: CAWSVEFRGNEQFF
J: TRBJ2-2; V: TRBV7-9; size: .; CDR3: CASSLRITGANTGELFF
J: TRBJ1-2; V: TRBV5-4; size: .; CDR3: CASSLDRLTNYGYTF
J: TRBJ1-1; V: TRBV2; size: few; CDR3: CASLERQGRVNTEAFF
J: TRBJ1-4; V: TRBV5-1; size: .; CDR3: CASSLETGTGFEKLFF
J: TRBJ1-1; V: TRBV7-2; size: .; CDR3: CASSFHPGQDPEAEAFF
J: TRBJ2-3; V: TRBV11-2; size: .; CDR3: CASSGTSGGTDTQYF
J: TRBJ1-4; V: TRBV7-9; size: .; CDR3: CASSLGGQLTNEKLFF
J: TRBJ2-1; V: TRBV11-2; size: few; CDR3: CASSLEGRINEQFF
J: TRBJ2-2; V: TRBV5-1; size: .; CDR3: CASSLAGLTTGELFF
J: TRBJ1-5; V: TRBV27; size: .; CDR3: CASSQSGVEPQHF
J: TRBJ1-1; V: TRBV7-9; size: .; CDR3: CASTLGEMNTEAFF
J: TRBJ1-1; V: TRBV18; size: .; CDR3: CASSSDRVGTEAFF
J: TRBJ2-3; V: TRBV7-9; size: .; CDR3: CSSSPLGGIDTQYF
J: TRBJ2-3; V: TRBV5-1; size: .; CDR3: CASSSGGSPDTQYF
J: TRBJ1-1; V: TRBV5-1; size: .; CDR3: CASSLAGGLNTEAFF
J: TRBJ1-6; V: TRBV7-9; size: .; CDR3: CSSSKGDSNSPLHF
J: TRBJ2-2; V: TRBV2; size: .; CDR3: CASRGTGAGGELFF
J: TRBJ2-5; V: TRBV19; size: .; CDR3: CASSIDRRETQYF
J: TRBJ2-1; V: TRBV30; size: .; CDR3: CAWASDGNNEQFF
J: TRBJ1-1; V: TRBV29-1; size: .; CDR3: CSVGGGMNTEAFF
J: TRBJ2-3; V: TRBV6-1; size: many; CDR3: CASSSIQSTDTQYF
J: TRBJ2-3; V: TRBV6-5; size: .; CDR3: CASSYSRIPDTQYF
J: TRBJ1-2; V: TRBV21-1; size: once; CDR3: CASSNSLKGADGYTF
J: TRBJ2-3; V: TRBV6-1; size: .; CDR3: CASSEARLDTQYF
J: TRBJ1-5; V: TRBV6-1; size: .; CDR3: CASTGDYSNQPQHF
J: TRBJ1-4; V: TRBV9; size: .; CDR3: CASSPTAGGAEKLFF
J: TRBJ1-2; V: TRBV18; size: .; CDR3: CASSPRELGQADYGYTF
J: TRBJ2-1; V: TRBV6-1; size: .; CDR3: CASSEVIEVPSYNEQFF
J: TRBJ2-2; V: TRBV6-1; size: .; CDR3: CASSATGLNTGELFF
J: TRBJ2-5; V: TRBV7-2; size: .; CDR3: CVSSPGGPGAQYF
J: TRBJ1-5; V: TRBV5-6; size: .; CDR3: CASSKAGPQPQHF
J: TRBJ2-5; V: TRBV19; size: .; CDR3: CASSIARLAGGPSGTQYF
J: TRBJ2-6; V: TRBV10-3; size: .; CDR3: CAISETGGPSGANVLTF
J: TRBJ1-1; V: TRBV19; size: .; CDR3: CASSMVRVIPGLNTEAFF
J: TRBJ2-5; V: TRBV10-3; size: .; CDR3: CAISDPSGGQETQYF
J: TRBJ2-3; V: TRBV11-2; size: .; CDR3: CASSLGDKHTDTQYF
J: TRBJ2-7; V: TRBV6-5; size: few; CDR3: CASSHRGRTAEQYF
J: TRBJ1-1; V: TRBV11-2; size: .; CDR3: CASSGGADPFF
J: TRBJ2-1; V: TRBV5-1; size: few; CDR3: CASSLGGSYNEQFF
J: TRBJ1-5; V: TRBV7-9; size: medium-sized; CDR3: CASSLGQGANQPQHF
J: TRBJ2-5; V: TRBV7-8; size: .; CDR3: CASSPGDRPETQYF
J: TRBJ1-2; V: TRBV7-2; size: .; CDR3: CASSAGGGGYTF
J: TRBJ2-1; V: TRBV6-5; size: few; CDR3: CASSTLPRDEQFF
J: TRBJ1-2; V: TRBV29-1; size: .; CDR3: CSVGGFDYGYTF
J: TRBJ1-4; V: TRBV28; size: .; CDR3: CASSSVSGTGSAKNEKLFF
J: TRBJ1-3; V: TRBV10-3; size: .; CDR3: CAISQTVFFGNTIYF
J: TRBJ2-1; V: TRBV4-1; size: .; CDR3: CASSQEEGIYNEQFF
J: TRBJ1-2; V: TRBV29-1; size: .; CDR3: CSVGGGEGYGYTF
J: TRBJ2-5; V: TRBV11-3; size: few; CDR3: CASSPGDGETQYF
J: TRBJ1-5; V: TRBV5-5; size: .; CDR3: CASSWGQLYSNQPQHF